Presented here are 2 T cell receptor beta chains from one specimen sequenced in a study of cytotoxic CD8 clonotypes in ibrutinib-treated CLL. The data were produced by immunoSEQ multiplex PCR, yet TCRdb's version contains in-frame clones alone and is incomplete. The sample records under 150,000 clones, 84% being singletons. The input for sequencing was PBMCs, taken after 24 months of ibrutinib treatment. The source is a human donor with chronic lymphocytic leukemia.

The chain uses TRBV19 and TRBJ2-7; 8 bases agree with TRBD1. After removal of 5 bases from V and 2 bases from J, the junction contained 5 bases not matched to a gene. The CDR3 extends over 14 amino acids. Germline CDR1 and CDR2: LNHDA and SQIVND (reference sequence). CDR3 sequence reads: CASSLGQGPYEQYF. CDR3 coding DNA: TGTGCCAGTAGTCTCGGACAGGGCCCCTACGAGCAGTACTTC.

Only a few counts were recorded for this clone. The gene calls are TRBV5-1 and TRBJ1-1; D possibly corresponds to TRBD1 (6 bases). Germline CDR1 and CDR2: SGHRS and YFSETQ. V dropped 8 bases and J dropped 1 base, with 15 bases sitting between them. The CDR3 consists of 14 residues. The CDR3 coding sequence is TGCGCCAGTGGATGGGGACAACAGAACACTGAAGCTTTCTTT. Amino acids: CASGWGQQNTEAFF. Drawing the rest from reference TRBV5-1 and TRBJ1-1, the complete variable domain is KAGVTQTPRYLIKTRGQQVTLSCSPISGHRSVSWYQQTPGQGLQFLFEYFSETQRNKGNFPGRFSGRQFSNSRSEMNVSTLELGDSALYLCASGWGQQNTEAFFGQGTRLTVV.